A single sample is the source of the 2 T cell receptor beta chains below, sequenced in a study of human T cells and chemical hapten exposure. TCRdb passed the RACE reads through MiXCR, listing each CDR3 protein once. Altogether over 300,000 distinct CDR3 sequences are present, around 5.5% being singletons, with the ten largest covering 2% to 3%. Time point reported: pre-sensitization, week 0. Treatment denoted: therapeutic diphenylcyclopropenone sensitization with weekly scalp DPC. Sequencing used whole blood, obtained in connection with sensitization to the hapten diphenylcyclopropenone (DPC). Source of these receptors: a woman aged 45 to 65 with alopecia areata. Some clones in this sample may be carry-over from other donors' samples.

The chain couples TRBV29-1 to TRBJ2-1, with TRBD1 identical over 7 bases. Germline CDR1 is SQVTM and CDR2 is ANQGSEA. V lost 3 bases, J lost 4 bases, and 6 bases stayed unmatched. This CDR3 comprises 14 residues. CDR3 coding DNA: TGCAGCGTTGAGCTCCTGGGACAGTACAATGAGCAGTTCTTC. Protein sequence: CSVELLGQYNEQFF.

At least ten counts were recorded for this clonotype. This sequence joins TRBV29-1 and TRBJ1-2; no clear D gene. Germline CDR1 is SQVTM and CDR2 is ANQGSEA. The CDR3 is 13 residues long. Trimming removed 0 bases at V and 4 bases at J, with 9 bases between. The CDR3, as DNA: TGCAGCGTTGAAGATCAGGTCCTCTATGGCTACACCTTC. It translates to CSVEDQVLYGYTF.